This T cell receptor beta chain was sequenced for a study of T cell repertoires in cytomegalovirus infection. About the study: Public TCR beta signatures were indicative of both CMV infection and a matching HLA type.

One entry per CDR3 protein, called by TCRdb with MiXCR from the reads. The repertoire has around 340,000 distinct CDR3 sequences, roughly 29% of them found once; the top ten carry roughly 20%. CDR1 is MNHNS and CDR2 is SASEGT in the germline V gene. V was trimmed by 7 bases and J by 3 bases, leaving 6 bases between them. The CDR3 runs to 11 residues. In this sample, this clonotype turned up a few times. Its matching antigen is unknown. The receptor comes from a human donor in good health (CMV status not recorded). Some clones in this sample may be carry-over from other donors' samples. V gene TRBV6-1 combines with J gene TRBJ1-2, with D unresolved. The specimen was cultured PBMCs, collected from culture after CMV antigen stimulation. CDR3 residues: CASNSDYGYTF. The CDR3 region has the DNA TGTGCCAGCAACTCAGACTATGGCTACACCTTC.